A selection of T cell receptor beta chains follows, all from one sample in a study of human T cells and chemical hapten exposure. TCRdb ran MiXCR on the RACE reads and lists one entry per CDR3 protein. The table has about 290,000 distinct CDR3 sequences, approximately 8% seen once; the top ten hold 0.9% to 1.5%. The sample here was whole blood, taken in connection with sensitization to the hapten diphenylcyclopropenone (DPC). The receptors shown here come from a man younger than 35 with alopecia areata. Some clones in this sample may be carry-over from other donors' samples. CDR3s leave out the opening cysteine and the closing phenylalanine or tryptophan. The order of the fields is CDR3 protein, J gene, clone size, V gene, CDR3 length. Size is stated for part of the rows, as once, few or many counts, or as a class when the clone is expanded.

CDR3 protein: ASRGWQRAYEQY
J gene: TRBJ2-7
clone size: -
V gene: TRBV6-1
CDR3 length: 12

CDR3 protein: ASSFGDRGSDTQY
J gene: TRBJ2-3
clone size: few
V gene: TRBV12-3/TRBV12-4
CDR3 length: 13

CDR3 protein: AITPTGANTEAF
J gene: TRBJ1-1
clone size: few
V gene: TRBV10-3
CDR3 length: 12

CDR3 protein: ASSETLQGSTDTQY
J gene: TRBJ2-3
clone size: few
V gene: TRBV2
CDR3 length: 14

CDR3 protein: ASSAPGTTYEQY
J gene: TRBJ2-7
clone size: few
V gene: TRBV9
CDR3 length: 12

CDR3 protein: ASSQDPAYNYGYT
J gene: TRBJ1-2
clone size: few
V gene: TRBV3-1
CDR3 length: 13

CDR3 protein: ATSDRPGANVLT
J gene: TRBJ2-6
clone size: many
V gene: TRBV24-1
CDR3 length: 12

CDR3 protein: ASSLLGFLSEQF
J gene: TRBJ2-1
clone size: -
V gene: TRBV7-9
CDR3 length: 12

CDR3 protein: ASSSGTENYGYT
J gene: TRBJ1-2
clone size: few
V gene: TRBV5-1
CDR3 length: 12

CDR3 protein: ASSVGGETSYGYT
J gene: TRBJ1-2
clone size: few
V gene: TRBV9
CDR3 length: 13

CDR3 protein: ASSSGTGIDTQY
J gene: TRBJ2-3
clone size: -
V gene: TRBV6-2/TRBV6-3
CDR3 length: 12

CDR3 protein: ASTSGESTDTQY
J gene: TRBJ2-3
clone size: -
V gene: TRBV11-3
CDR3 length: 12

CDR3 protein: ASSARYTGELF
J gene: TRBJ2-2
clone size: few
V gene: TRBV5-6
CDR3 length: 11

CDR3 protein: ASSPPTANTEAF
J gene: TRBJ1-1
clone size: -
V gene: TRBV7-8
CDR3 length: 12

CDR3 protein: SAASGGDSYGELF
J gene: TRBJ2-2
clone size: few
V gene: TRBV20-1
CDR3 length: 13

CDR3 protein: ASSQGRASGTEAF
J gene: TRBJ1-1
clone size: -
V gene: TRBV7-2
CDR3 length: 13

CDR3 protein: ASSEDRDRYNEQF
J gene: TRBJ2-1
clone size: -
V gene: TRBV18
CDR3 length: 13

CDR3 protein: ASSRTAEETQY
J gene: TRBJ2-5
clone size: many
V gene: TRBV5-4
CDR3 length: 11

CDR3 protein: ASSPGGVSSPLH
J gene: TRBJ1-6
clone size: many
V gene: TRBV6-5
CDR3 length: 12

CDR3 protein: ASSLPPAESNQPQH
J gene: TRBJ1-5
clone size: many
V gene: TRBV12-3/TRBV12-4
CDR3 length: 14

CDR3 protein: ASGGGLETQY
J gene: TRBJ2-5
clone size: many
V gene: TRBV6-2/TRBV6-3
CDR3 length: 10

CDR3 protein: ASSLQGELGYT
J gene: TRBJ1-2
clone size: -
V gene: TRBV4-1
CDR3 length: 11

CDR3 protein: ASSPPGPTGYNEQF
J gene: TRBJ2-1
clone size: -
V gene: TRBV18
CDR3 length: 14

CDR3 protein: ASSRQGINQPQH
J gene: TRBJ1-5
clone size: -
V gene: TRBV27
CDR3 length: 12

CDR3 protein: ASTAGAKNIQY
J gene: TRBJ2-4
clone size: few
V gene: TRBV28
CDR3 length: 11

CDR3 protein: ASSRDHLGNEQF
J gene: TRBJ2-1
clone size: -
V gene: TRBV6-4
CDR3 length: 12

CDR3 protein: ASSYSGRDEKLF
J gene: TRBJ1-4
clone size: -
V gene: TRBV6-6
CDR3 length: 12

CDR3 protein: ASSHESGTGLQTQY
J gene: TRBJ2-5
clone size: few
V gene: TRBV4-1
CDR3 length: 14

CDR3 protein: ASSFSPGYTDTQY
J gene: TRBJ2-3
clone size: many
V gene: TRBV5-5
CDR3 length: 13

CDR3 protein: ASRRGNSYHQETQY
J gene: TRBJ2-5
clone size: few
V gene: TRBV6-5
CDR3 length: 14

CDR3 protein: ASSVGGGGPFTNEQF
J gene: TRBJ2-1
clone size: -
V gene: TRBV9
CDR3 length: 15

CDR3 protein: ATSSAVWDTQY
J gene: TRBJ2-3
clone size: many
V gene: TRBV15
CDR3 length: 11

CDR3 protein: ASSSGRGAWTDTQY
J gene: TRBJ2-3
clone size: many
V gene: TRBV2
CDR3 length: 14

CDR3 protein: ASSLSGRTNYGYT
J gene: TRBJ1-2
clone size: few
V gene: TRBV28
CDR3 length: 13

CDR3 protein: ASSLDGVGNQPQH
J gene: TRBJ1-5
clone size: -
V gene: TRBV5-1
CDR3 length: 13

CDR3 protein: ASSPPDIHYGYT
J gene: TRBJ1-2
clone size: few
V gene: TRBV12-3/TRBV12-4
CDR3 length: 12

CDR3 protein: SVETGLLKFTDTQY
J gene: TRBJ2-3
clone size: many
V gene: TRBV29-1
CDR3 length: 14

CDR3 protein: ASRLAGGLQF
J gene: TRBJ2-1
clone size: -
V gene: TRBV6-1
CDR3 length: 10

CDR3 protein: ASQPQSGAGETQY
J gene: TRBJ2-5
clone size: -
V gene: TRBV19
CDR3 length: 13

CDR3 protein: ASSKSRGGGAEAF
J gene: TRBJ1-1
clone size: -
V gene: TRBV2
CDR3 length: 13

CDR3 protein: ASSQDQTGVAKAF
J gene: TRBJ1-1
clone size: few
V gene: TRBV3-1
CDR3 length: 13

CDR3 protein: ASSLMMGSTPSGELF
J gene: TRBJ2-2
clone size: few
V gene: TRBV5-1
CDR3 length: 15

CDR3 protein: ASSKKRDNNNEQF
J gene: TRBJ2-1
clone size: few
V gene: TRBV21-1
CDR3 length: 13

CDR3 protein: ASRIAGSYEQY
J gene: TRBJ2-7
clone size: few
V gene: TRBV12-3/TRBV12-4
CDR3 length: 11

CDR3 protein: ASSPGGPSTDTQY
J gene: TRBJ2-3
clone size: few
V gene: TRBV11-3
CDR3 length: 13